These 2 T cell receptor beta chains were sequenced from one sample in a study of T-cell reconstitution after alpha-beta-depleted transplantation in children listed by TCRdb under 2016. The library was built by means of PCR. TCRdb names Illumina HiSeq 2500 as the instrument used. TCR library preparation used molecular barcoding, with unique molecular identifiers applied to normalize quantification of the TCRbeta repertoire. TCRdb applied fastp at Q25 and MiXCR to the public reads, then kept only in-frame beta chains. CDR3 protein sequences are deduplicated, and each keeps its most common genes and DNA. The sample includes hundreds of thousands of distinct CDR3 sequences, with roughly 10% observed a single time. Approximately 6.2% of the sample comes from the top ten. The material sequenced was PBMCs from the stem cell graft donor, taken from the stem cell graft. The origin of the receptors is a human donor who donated a stem cell graft to a child with acute lymphoblastic leukemia.

This clonotype was found a few times. The V call is TRBV27, the J call TRBJ2-7; the D call may be TRBD1 or TRBD2 (5 bases each). The CDR3 length is 14 residues. Germline V gene sequence: CDR1 MNHEY, CDR2 SMNVEV (reference sequence). V was cut by 4 bases and J by 4 bases, with 14 bases left in between. CDR3 sequence: CASSSGAPGYEQYF. As DNA, the CDR3 is TGTGCCAGCAGTTCCGGGGCGCCAGGTTACGAGCAGTACTTC.

The sample holds many counts of this clonotype. J is TRBJ1-2 and V is TRBV6-5; D is uncertain. Germline lookup yields CDR1 MNHEY and CDR2 SVGAGI. The CDR3 sequence is 13 residues long. V lost 2 bases and J lost 3, with 7 bases in between. The CDR3 loop reads CASSYGRDYGYTF. DNA for the CDR3: TGTGCCAGCAGTTACGGGAGAGACTATGGCTACACCTTC.